These 27 T cell receptor beta chains originate from one sample sequenced in a study of T cells in Graves' hyperthyroidism and ophthalmopathy. The investigators amplified TCR beta CDR3 regions from RNA transcripts. First-round RT-PCR with HTBI primers amplified the TCR CDR3 region. TCRdb recomputed calls from the multiplex PCR reads with MiXCR, one row per CDR3 protein. The table lists more than 300,000 distinct CDR3 sequences, over 11% of them singletons. The sequencing input was blood. These receptors all come from a woman in her sixties or seventies with Graves' hyperthyroidism.

The genes are TRBV5-1 and TRBJ2-5; D is perhaps TRBD1 or TRBD2 (5 bases each). Germline values: CDR1 SGHRS, CDR2 YFSETQ. V lost 2 bases and J lost 4, with 15 bases in between. The length of the CDR3 is 15 residues. The CDR3 loop reads CASSLLGGGGETQYF. As DNA, the CDR3 is TGCGCCAGCAGCTTACTGGGCGGTGGGGGAGAGACCCAGTACTTC.

This clonotype was detected ten times or more. CDR3 coding DNA: TGTGCCAGCACCCCAAGGTTGGATTTCACCGGGGAGCTGTTTTTT. Amino acid sequence: CASTPRLDFTGELFF. The rearrangement joins TRBV11-3 to TRBJ2-2, with D uncertain. Germline CDR1 reads SGHNT; CDR2 reads YENEEA. The V gene lost 7 bases and the J gene lost 4 bases, with 16 bases spanning the gap. The length of the CDR3 is 15 residues.

This clonotype was detected only a few times. The V call is TRBV2, the J call TRBJ2-1, with TRBD2 as a possible D gene (6 bases). The CDR3 has 14 residues. V dropped 9 bases and J dropped 0 bases, with 12 bases sitting between them. Germline CDR1 reads SNHLY; CDR2 reads FYNNEI. DNA for the CDR3: TGTGCCAGTGATGGGGGGAGCTCCTACAATGAGCAGTTCTTC. Translation gives CASDGGSSYNEQFF.

Concerning this clonotype itself: Germline and junction disagree at one end, which may indicate a read error. Written as DNA, the CDR3 is TGCGCCAGCGGCCAAGGGCCAGCAACCTACGAGCAGTACTTC. It specifies CASGQGPATYEQYF. The V and J genes are TRBV4-1 and TRBJ2-7, with no clear D. The germline V gene encodes CDR1 MGHRA and CDR2 YSYEKL. The CDR3 is 14 residues long.

This sequence joins TRBV24-1 and TRBJ2-1; D assignment may be TRBD1 or TRBD2 (5 bases each). Between the trimmed V and J ends, which lost 3 bases and 6 bases, there was a span of 17 bases. The CDR3 extends over 16 amino acids. Germline V gives CDR1 KGHDR, CDR2 SFDVKD. In DNA, the CDR3 is TGTGCCACCAGTGATCCAGGGCGGGCCCTTTTCAATGAGCAGTTCTTC. This gives the protein CATSDPGRALFNEQFF.

Ten or more counts support this clonotype. This chain connects TRBV6-1 to TRBJ2-3, with no clear D. V was pared by 6 bases and J by 6 bases, with 10 bases between. The CDR3 spans 12 residues. From germline, CDR1 is MNHNS and CDR2 SASEGT. The CDR3: CASRPMADTQYF. The CDR3 nucleotides read TGTGCCAGCAGACCCATGGCCGATACGCAGTATTTT.

The chain is built from TRBV11-2 and TRBJ2-3; 8 bases are shared with TRBD2. CDR1 and CDR2 (germline): SGHAT, FQNNGV. Losses at the gene ends were 1 base for V and 0 bases for J; bases not matched to a gene: 9. The CDR3 sequence is 18 residues long. For the CDR3, the DNA is TGTGCCAGCAGCTTAGTGTTTCGAAGCGGGGGAAGCACAGATACGCAGTATTTT. It encodes CASSLVFRSGGSTDTQYF.

This clonotype came up a few times. The chain employs TRBV14 and TRBJ2-1; TRBD2 matches 12 bases. J lost 8 bases, V lost 3 bases, and 14 bases had no gene match. The CDR3 consists of 18 residues. CDR1 is SGHDN, CDR2 FVKESK, per germline. CDR3 DNA: TGTGCCAGCAGCCAGGGGACTAGCGGGCCCCTAGGTAGCTATGAGCAGTTCTTC. Translating gives CASSQGTSGPLGSYEQFF.

This clonotype was counted ten times or more. The chain uses TRBV6-1 and TRBJ1-2; a possible D gene is TRBD1 (6 bases). This CDR3 region has 15 residues. Looked up from germline, CDR1 is MNHNS and CDR2 is SASEGT. V was clipped by 5 bases and J by 4 bases, with 17 bases between them. The CDR3 nucleotides are TGTGCCAGCAGTACCGCTTCGACAGGACTCTATGGCTACACCTTC. Protein: CASSTASTGLYGYTF.

This clonotype has a count of ten or more. V usage is TRBV20-1 and J usage is TRBJ2-1; D unclear. Germline lookup yields CDR1 DFQATT and CDR2 SNEGSKA (reference sequence). Trimming left V 2 bases short and J 3 bases short, with 5 bases between. The CDR3 loop spans 12 amino acids. Here the CDR3 reads CSARQVYNEQFF. In DNA form, the CDR3 reads TGCAGTGCTAGACAGGTCTACAATGAGCAGTTCTTC.

This clonotype appeared many times. This rearrangement joins TRBV20-1 to TRBJ2-7; D not resolved. CDR1 is DFQATT, CDR2 SNEGSKA, per germline (reference sequence). There are 13 residues in the CDR3. V lost 0 bases and J lost 3, with 9 bases in between. The CDR3 sequence is CSARDPGRYEQYF. The CDR3 coding sequence is TGCAGTGCTAGAGACCCCGGCCGCTACGAGCAGTACTTC.

This clonotype was seen many times. This chain links TRBV5-1 with TRBJ2-7; 8 nucleotides match TRBD2. This CDR3 is 16 amino acids long. V lost 0 bases and J lost 3; bases outside the gene matches: 8. Germline V gene lookup returns CDR1 SGHRS and CDR2 YFSETQ. CDR3 DNA sequence: TGCGCCAGCAGCTTGGCCCAGACTAGCGCGGACTACGAGCAGTACTTC. Translating gives CASSLAQTSADYEQYF. Variable domain in full (rest from reference TRBV5-1 and TRBJ2-7): KAGVTQTPRYLIKTRGQQVTLSCSPISGHRSVSWYQQTPGQGLQFLFEYFSETQRNKGNFPGRFSGRQFSNSRSEMNVSTLELGDSALYLCASSLAQTSADYEQYFGPGTRLTVT.

The table lists this clonotype with a few counts. The chain joins TRBV10-1 to TRBJ1-2; D possibly corresponds to TRBD1 (5 bases). The ends were cut back, 4 bases at V and 5 bases at J, with 23 bases in the middle. The germline CDR1 and CDR2 sequences are WNHNN and SYGVQD (reference sequence). This CDR3 contains 17 residues. As DNA, the CDR3 is TGCGCCAGCAGTGGGCGGGACGCAGGCTCCTGGGGTTATGGCTACACCTTC. It codes for CASSGRDAGSWGYGYTF.

This clonotype showed up just a few times. This chain uses TRBV24-1 with TRBJ1-5, with D unclear. Deletions cut 5 bases from V and 3 bases from J, with 13 bases between. The germline V gene has CDR1 KGHDR and CDR2 SFDVKD. The length of the CDR3 is 15 residues. CDR3 sequence: CATSGGDAHNQPQHF. CDR3 sequence (DNA): TGTGCCACCAGTGGAGGAGACGCCCACAATCAGCCCCAGCATTTT.

This clonotype was seen more than once but under ten times. The genes are TRBV19 and TRBJ2-1; either TRBD1 or TRBD2 may supply D (5 bases each). V shed 6 bases and J shed 0 bases, with 15 bases lying between them. This CDR3 has 16 residues. Germline V gives CDR1 LNHDA, CDR2 SQIVND (reference sequence). DNA for the CDR3: TGTGCCAGTAGCCCCAAGAGGGGCCCCTCCTACAATGAGCAGTTCTTC. Translated: CASSPKRGPSYNEQFF.

This clonotype was counted many times. The chain is built from TRBV14 and TRBJ2-1, with TRBD1 matching over 7 bases. In germline, CDR1 is SGHDN, CDR2 FVKESK. CDR3 size: 15 residues. The J segment lost 2 bases and the V segment lost 2 bases, leaving 3 bases of the junction unmatched. CDR3 DNA: TGTGCCAGCAGCCAACACGGACAGGCCTACAATGAGCAGTTCTTC. Amino acids: CASSQHGQAYNEQFF.

This clonotype was observed many times. V usage is TRBV6-1 and J usage is TRBJ2-4; D remains ambiguous. The V gene's germline CDR1 is MNHNS and CDR2 SASEGT. The V gene lost 3 bases and the J gene lost 7 bases, with 16 bases spanning the gap. The CDR3 runs 15 residues. CDR3 sequence reads: CASSDRGLSRNIQYF. The CDR3 DNA reads as TGTGCCAGCAGTGACAGAGGTCTTTCGAGGAACATTCAGTACTTC.

This clonotype was found many times. This rearrangement joins TRBV18 to TRBJ2-5, with D perhaps TRBD1 or TRBD2 (5 bases each). Trimming left V 2 bases short and J 2 bases short, with 12 bases between. The germline gives CDR1 KGHSH, CDR2 LQKENI. CDR3 length: 15 amino acids. Written as DNA, the CDR3 is TGTGCCAGCTCACCAGGCACTGGGGGACAAGAGACCCAGTACTTC. It specifies CASSPGTGGQETQYF.

This clonotype was detected only a few times. This chain uses TRBV20-1 with TRBJ1-2, with D uncertain. Germline CDR1 is DFQATT and CDR2 is SNEGSKA (reference sequence). The CDR3 covers 12 residues. Trimming pared 6 bases from V and 7 bases from J, leaving 15 bases between. The CDR3 coding sequence is TGCAGTGCGAGCCGGGAAGGGTCTGGCTACACCTTC. Protein sequence: CSASREGSGYTF.

This clonotype appeared a few times. The chain employs TRBV5-1 and TRBJ2-2, with 13 bases that match TRBD2. The CDR3 is 19 residues long. The germline V gene has CDR1 SGHRS and CDR2 YFSETQ. The junction had 14 bases not matched to a gene; V was cut back by 4 bases and J by 5 bases. The CDR3 sequence is CASSLGSTGTSGVTGELFF. Written as DNA, the CDR3 is TGCGCCAGCAGCCTGGGGAGTACCGGGACTAGCGGGGTAACCGGGGAGCTGTTTTTT.

The chain is built from TRBV28 and TRBJ2-1; 11 bases map to TRBD2. The germline V gene has CDR1 MDHEN and CDR2 SYDVKM. J gave up 8 bases and V 2 bases, and 5 bases lay outside the gene matches. The CDR3 loop spans 15 amino acids. As DNA, the CDR3 is TGTGCCAGCAGTTTAACTAGCGGGAGAGGAGATGAGCAGTTCTTC. As protein: CASSLTSGRGDEQFF.

J is TRBJ1-2 and V is TRBV6-1; D unclear. CDR3 length: 13 amino acids. V dropped 2 bases and J dropped 3 bases, with 7 bases sitting between them. In germline, CDR1 is MNHNS, CDR2 SASEGT. The CDR3 spells CASSEYTDYGYTF. In DNA form, the CDR3 reads TGTGCCAGCAGTGAATACACAGACTATGGCTACACCTTC.

In this sample, this clonotype turned up many times. The chain uses TRBV11-2 and TRBJ2-1; 14 nucleotides agree with TRBD2. Germline CDR1 reads SGHAT; CDR2 reads FQNNGV. The CDR3 spans 14 residues. V trimming: 0 bases; J trimming: 15 bases; junction bases outside the gene matches: 4. The CDR3 spells CASSLDPGTSGGFF. DNA of the CDR3: TGTGCCAGCAGCTTAGATCCCGGGACTAGCGGGGGGTTCTTC. The full variable domain, its missing parts supplied by reference TRBV11-2 and TRBJ2-1, is EAGVAQSPRYKIIEKRQSVAFWCNPISGHATLYWYQQILGQGPKLLIQFQNNGVVDDSQLPKDRFSAERLKGVDSTLKIQPAKLEDSAVYLCASSLDPGTSGGFFGPGTRLTVL.

This clonotype was detected ten times or more. The chain combines TRBV18 with TRBJ2-7, with D perhaps TRBD1 or TRBD2 (5 bases each). The germline CDR1 and CDR2 sequences are KGHSH and LQKENI. With 6 bases removed from V and 1 base from J, the gap between germline ends came to 7 bases. CDR3 length equals 12 residues. This CDR3 reads CASSEGSYEQYF. The CDR3 DNA reads as TGTGCCAGCTCCGAGGGGTCCTACGAGCAGTACTTC.

This clonotype was seen ten or more times. The chain combines TRBV20-1 with TRBJ2-3, with D maybe TRBD2 (5 bases). Trimming stripped 1 base from V and 0 bases from J, with 8 bases between. CDR1 and CDR2 from the germline V gene are DFQATT and SNEGSKA (reference sequence). This CDR3 has 14 amino acids. The CDR3 protein is CSARVRGSTDTQYF. CDR3 in DNA: TGCAGTGCTAGAGTTCGGGGTAGCACAGATACGCAGTATTTT.

This clonotype was seen many times. DNA of the CDR3: TGTGCCAGCAGCTTAGGGGACAGGGCATATGGCTACACCTTC. Protein: CASSLGDRAYGYTF. The chain is built from TRBV7-9 and TRBJ1-2; TRBD1 matches 9 bases. The V gene's germline CDR1 is SEHNR and CDR2 FQNEAQ (reference sequence). V lost 1 base, J lost 5 bases, and 2 bases stayed unmatched. The CDR3 runs to 14 residues.

This clonotype appeared a few times. The chain has TRBV14 and TRBJ1-6; tentative D call: TRBD1 (5 bases). V dropped 3 bases and J dropped 9 bases, with 9 bases sitting between them. Germline V gene sequence: CDR1 SGHDN, CDR2 FVKESK. This CDR3 comprises 13 residues. The CDR3: CASSQTAFSPLHF. The DNA of the CDR3 is TGTGCCAGCAGCCAGACAGCTTTTTCACCCCTCCACTTT.